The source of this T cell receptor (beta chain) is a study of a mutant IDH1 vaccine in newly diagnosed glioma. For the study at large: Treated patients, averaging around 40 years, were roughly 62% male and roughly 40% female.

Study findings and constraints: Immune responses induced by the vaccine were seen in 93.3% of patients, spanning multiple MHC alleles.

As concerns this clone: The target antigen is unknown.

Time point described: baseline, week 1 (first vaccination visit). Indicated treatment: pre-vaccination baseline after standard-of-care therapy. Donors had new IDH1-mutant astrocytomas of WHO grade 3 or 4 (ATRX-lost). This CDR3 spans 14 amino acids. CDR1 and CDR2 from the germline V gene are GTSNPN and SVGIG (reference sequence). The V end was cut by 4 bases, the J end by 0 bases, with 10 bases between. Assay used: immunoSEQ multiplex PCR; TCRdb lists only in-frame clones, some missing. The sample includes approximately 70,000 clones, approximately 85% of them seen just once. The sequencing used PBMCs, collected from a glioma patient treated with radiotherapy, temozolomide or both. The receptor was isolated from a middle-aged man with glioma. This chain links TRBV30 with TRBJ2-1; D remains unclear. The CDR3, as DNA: TGTGCCTGGACCGGAGCGAACTCCTACAATGAGCAGTTCTTC. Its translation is CAWTGANSYNEQFF.